The source of this T cell receptor beta chain is a study of breast tumors, draining lymph nodes, adjacent tissues. This CDR3 contains 13 residues. Between the trimmed V and J ends, which lost 3 bases and 6 bases, there was a span of 9 bases. Germline CDR1 reads KGHSH; CDR2 reads LQKENI. Axillary draining lymph nodes of breast cancer patients supplied the node samples. A single record per CDR3 protein comes from TCRdb applying MiXCR to the multiplex PCR reads. The sample has 200,000 to 250,000 distinct CDR3 sequences; about 34% are singletons. This clonotype has a count of ten or more. V usage is TRBV18 and J usage is TRBJ2-1; D uncertain. This TCR came from a female donor with breast cancer. Some clones in this sample may be carry-over from other donors' samples. The sequencing sample was made of axillary lymph node tissue. The CDR3 sequence: CASSPQRANEQFF. For the CDR3, the DNA is TGTGCCAGCTCACCCCAGCGAGCCAATGAGCAGTTCTTC.